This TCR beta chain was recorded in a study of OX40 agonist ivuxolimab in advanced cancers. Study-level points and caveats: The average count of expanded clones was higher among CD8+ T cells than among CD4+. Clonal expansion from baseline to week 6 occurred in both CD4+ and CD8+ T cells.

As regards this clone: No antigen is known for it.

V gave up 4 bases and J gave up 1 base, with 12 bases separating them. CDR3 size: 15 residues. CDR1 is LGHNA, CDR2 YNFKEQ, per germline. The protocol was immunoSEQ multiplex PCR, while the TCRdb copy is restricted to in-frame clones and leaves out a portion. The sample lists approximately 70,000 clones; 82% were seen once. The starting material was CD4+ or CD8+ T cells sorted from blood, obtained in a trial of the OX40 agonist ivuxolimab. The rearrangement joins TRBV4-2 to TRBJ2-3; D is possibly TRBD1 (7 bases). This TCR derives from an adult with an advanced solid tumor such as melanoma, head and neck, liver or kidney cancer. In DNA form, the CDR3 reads TGTGCCAGCAGCCGGCAGGGGGGAGGCACAGATACGCAGTATTTT. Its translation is CASSRQGGGTDTQYF.